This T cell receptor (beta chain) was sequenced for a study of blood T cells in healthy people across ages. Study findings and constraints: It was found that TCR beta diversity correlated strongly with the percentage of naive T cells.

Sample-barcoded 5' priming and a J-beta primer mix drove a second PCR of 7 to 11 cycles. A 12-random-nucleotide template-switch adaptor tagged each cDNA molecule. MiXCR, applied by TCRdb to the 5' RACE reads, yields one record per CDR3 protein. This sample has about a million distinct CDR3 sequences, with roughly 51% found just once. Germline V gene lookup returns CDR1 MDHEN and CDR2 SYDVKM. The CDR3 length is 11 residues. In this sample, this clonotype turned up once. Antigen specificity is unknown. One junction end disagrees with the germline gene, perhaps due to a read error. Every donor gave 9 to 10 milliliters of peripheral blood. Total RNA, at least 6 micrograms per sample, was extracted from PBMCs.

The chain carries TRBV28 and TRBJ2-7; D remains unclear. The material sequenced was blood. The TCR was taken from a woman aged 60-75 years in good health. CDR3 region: CASSTTYERYF. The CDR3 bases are TGTGCCAGCAGCACCACCTACGAGCGGTACTTC.